These T cell receptor beta chains were read from a single sample in a study of tumor-infiltrating lymphocytes in oesophageal squamous cell carcinoma. Using its own MiXCR run on the reads, TCRdb lists one record per CDR3 protein. The data hold more than 9,500 distinct CDR3 sequences, with roughly 58% observed a single time. The sequenced sample was blood. Receptors originate from a female donor with esophageal squamous cell carcinoma. CDR3s include the opening cysteine and the closing phenylalanine or tryptophan. D genes are given only for firm matches. The size of a clone is reported for some rows only, either as once, few or many, or as a class for expanded clones.

d_call,v_call,j_call,clone_size,cdr3_aa,cdr3_nt
TRBD2,TRBV7-6,TRBJ2-2,-,CASSQNLGTSLNTGELFF,TGTGCTAGCAGCCAGAATCTAGGGACTAGCCTGAACACCGGGGAGCTGTTTTTT
-,TRBV30,TRBJ1-6,-,CAWSVQTDSPLHF,TGTGCCTGGAGTGTACAGACAGATTCACCCCTCCACTTT
-,TRBV12-3/TRBV12-4,TRBJ1-5,medium-sized,CASSPTTNQPQHF,TGTGCCAGCAGTCCCACCACCAATCAGCCCCAGCATTTT
-,TRBV7-2,TRBJ2-5,-,CASSPDAGAQYF,TGTGCCAGCAGTCCAGACGCAGGGGCCCAGTACTTC
TRBD1,TRBV7-4,TRBJ1-1,few,CASSPTGTAPYDQHF,TGTGCCAGCAGCCCCACCGGGACAGCTCCCTACGATCAGCACTTT
-,TRBV12-3/TRBV12-4,TRBJ2-1,few,CASSPRGGSHNEQFF,TGTGCCAGCAGTCCCAGGGGGGGGTCCCACAATGAGCAGTTCTTC
-,TRBV28,TRBJ2-5,medium-sized,CASSPDGTQETQYF,TGTGCCAGCAGTCCGGACGGTACTCAAGAGACCCAGTACTTC
TRBD1,TRBV7-9,TRBJ1-2,few,CASSSSTGGNYGYTF,TGTGCCAGCAGCTCCTCCACAGGGGGGAACTATGGCTACACCTTC
TRBD2,TRBV12-3/TRBV12-4,TRBJ2-1,-,CASSSLIAGAGYEQFF,TGTGCCAGCAGTTCTCTCATAGCGGGAGCGGGATATGAGCAGTTCTTC
-,TRBV11-3,TRBJ2-1,-,CASSLGTMAYNEQFF,TGTGCCAGCAGCTTAGGGACTATGGCCTACAATGAGCAGTTCTTC
-,TRBV7-8,TRBJ2-1,-,CASSLVQAEWLVNEQFF,TGTGCCAGCAGCTTAGTCCAGGCGGAATGGTTGGTCAATGAGCAGTTCTTC
-,TRBV6-6,TRBJ2-1,-,CASRLLGRLHGEQFF,TGTGCCAGCAGGCTTCTAGGACGTCTACATGGTGAGCAGTTCTTC
-,TRBV10-3,TRBJ1-2,few,CAINDRGGDYGYTF,TGTGCCATCAATGACCGAGGGGGGGACTATGGCTACACCTTC
TRBD2,TRBV2,TRBJ2-1,many,CASSLTSGSFGEQFF,TGTGCCAGCAGCCTCACTAGCGGGAGCTTTGGTGAGCAGTTCTTC
-,TRBV28,TRBJ2-5,-,CASSLVSWGGETQYF,TGTGCCAGCAGTTTAGTGTCGTGGGGAGGAGAGACCCAGTACTTC
TRBD1,TRBV12-3/TRBV12-4,TRBJ2-5,-,CASSRWDRGKETQYF,TGTGCCAGCAGCCGATGGGACAGGGGGAAAGAGACCCAGTACTTC
-,TRBV5-1,TRBJ2-6,-,CASSLAGTGANVLTF,TGCGCCAGCAGCTTGGCCGGGACTGGGGCCAACGTCCTGACTTTC
-,TRBV27,TRBJ2-7,-,CASSSSLESNEQYF,TGTGCCAGCAGTTCGTCTTTGGAGTCCAACGAGCAGTACTTC
-,TRBV6-6,TRBJ2-3,-,CASSHMGDTQYF,TGTGCCAGCAGCCACATGGGAGATACGCAGTATTTT
-,TRBV7-2,TRBJ1-2,-,CASSSVGYGYTF,TGTGCCAGCAGCTCGGTCGGCTATGGCTACACCTTC
TRBD1,TRBV6-6,TRBJ2-7,-,CASRPGTGAYEQYF,TGTGCCAGCAGACCCGGGACAGGGGCGTACGAGCAGTACTTC
-,TRBV5-1,TRBJ2-5,-,CASSLTRAGNEQYF,TGCGCCAGCAGCTTGACTAGGGCGGGTAATGAGCAGTACTTC
-,TRBV7-3,TRBJ2-5,few,CASSLSGFGETQYF,TGTGCCAGCAGCTTAAGTGGTTTCGGGGAGACCCAGTACTTC
TRBD2,TRBV2,TRBJ2-1,-,CASSEPTGTSGIGNNEQFF,TGTGCCAGCAGTGAACCGACAGGGACTAGCGGGATCGGGAATAATGAGCAGTTCTTC
-,TRBV7-2,TRBJ2-7,few,CASSSDSSYEQYF,TGTGCCAGCAGCTCGGACAGTTCCTACGAGCAGTACTTC
TRBD1,TRBV2,TRBJ2-1,few,CASTRQGFNEQFF,TGTGCCAGCACCCGACAGGGATTCAATGAGCAGTTCTTC
-,TRBV7-9,TRBJ2-5,medium-sized,CASSPQGWETQYF,TGTGCCAGCAGCCCCCAGGGCTGGGAGACCCAGTACTTC
-,TRBV11-2,TRBJ2-4,-,CASSSWGDFKNIQYF,TGTGCCAGCAGCTCTTGGGGGGACTTCAAAAACATTCAGTACTTC
TRBD2,TRBV7-3,TRBJ2-1,-,CASSKPGLASYNEQFF,TGTGCCAGCAGCAAACCGGGACTAGCGAGTTACAATGAGCAGTTCTTC
-,TRBV27,TRBJ1-2,-,CASADSYGYTF,TGTGCCAGCGCCGACAGCTATGGCTACACCTTC
-,TRBV11-2,TRBJ2-2,-,CASSLIRQGRFTGELFF,TGTGCCAGCAGCTTAATCCGCCAGGGCCGTTTCACCGGGGAGCTGTTTTTT
-,TRBV20-1,TRBJ2-7,few,CSASEGFAYEQYF,TGCAGTGCTAGTGAAGGGTTCGCCTACGAGCAGTACTTC
TRBD2,TRBV6-2/TRBV6-3,TRBJ2-5,-,CASVPLAGVQETQYF,TGTGCCAGCGTGCCGCTAGCGGGGGTTCAAGAGACCCAGTACTTC
-,TRBV7-9,TRBJ1-5,-,CASQDQLHQPQHF,TGTGCCAGCCAGGATCAGCTCCATCAGCCCCAGCATTTT
-,TRBV7-9,TRBJ2-5,-,CASSLSGNHVRETQYF,TGTGCCAGCAGCTTATCCGGGAACCACGTACGAGAGACCCAGTACTTC
TRBD1,TRBV7-3,TRBJ2-7,once,CASSQGGTGREQYF,TGTGCCAGCAGCCAAGGGGGGACAGGGCGAGAGCAGTACTTC
-,TRBV6-1,TRBJ1-5,-,CASSESGGGNQPQHF,TGTGCCAGCAGTGAGTCCGGGGGCGGCAATCAGCCCCAGCATTTT
-,TRBV6-2/TRBV6-3,TRBJ2-7,once,CASSYSPGGYEQYF,TGTGCCAGCAGTTACTCCCCAGGAGGGTACGAGCAGTACTTC
-,TRBV7-2,TRBJ2-7,-,CASSLELSYEQYF,TGTGCCAGCAGCTTAGAGTTATCCTACGAGCAGTACTTC
-,TRBV7-4,TRBJ1-4,-,CASSLMGYEKLFF,TGTGCCAGCAGCTTGATGGGGTATGAAAAACTGTTTTTT
-,TRBV12-3/TRBV12-4,TRBJ2-1,-,CASSLKRNNEQFF,TGTGCCAGCAGTTTAAAGCGGAACAATGAGCAGTTCTTC
-,TRBV7-6,TRBJ2-5,-,CVSSHPRVGEQYF,TGTGTCAGCAGCCATCCTAGGGTAGGTGAGCAGTACTTC
-,TRBV7-4,TRBJ2-7,-,CASRSPLAEGAYEQYF,TGTGCCAGCCGCTCCCCCCTAGCGGAGGGGGCCTACGAGCAGTACTTC
-,TRBV7-8,TRBJ1-2,-,CASSLALTGNYGYTF,TGTGCCAGCAGCTTAGCTCTTACAGGGAACTATGGCTACACCTTC
TRBD1,TRBV7-8,TRBJ2-7,-,CASSLGQGIEVRLYEQYF,TGTGCCAGCAGCTTAGGACAGGGAATTGAGGTCCGCCTCTACGAGCAGTACTTC
-,TRBV7-8,TRBJ1-5,-,CASSLDLEADDSDQPQHF,TGTGCCAGCAGCTTAGATTTGGAGGCCGACGATTCCGATCAGCCCCAGCATTTT
TRBD1,TRBV27,TRBJ2-1,-,CASVNRGLTFNEQFF,TGTGCCAGCGTCAACAGGGGTCTTACCTTCAATGAGCAGTTCTTC
TRBD2,TRBV7-9,TRBJ2-1,-,CASSPLAGGYNEQFF,TGTGCCAGCAGCCCACTAGCGGGAGGATACAATGAGCAGTTCTTC
-,TRBV7-3,TRBJ1-2,-,CASSFGGSYGYTF,TGTGCCAGCAGCTTTGGGGGTAGCTATGGCTACACCTTC
-,TRBV7-6,TRBJ2-5,-,CASSLRGYPGTQYF,TGTGCCAGCAGCTTGAGGGGGTATCCGGGGACCCAGTACTTC
-,TRBV7-6,TRBJ2-7,-,CASSATVMGYEQYF,TGTGCCAGCAGCGCGACTGTTATGGGCTACGAGCAGTACTTC
TRBD2,TRBV20-1,TRBJ2-7,many,CSAYDPGLARGYEQYF,TGCAGTGCTTACGATCCCGGACTAGCTCGTGGGTACGAGCAGTACTTC
-,TRBV7-3,TRBJ2-1,-,CASSGQGPYNEQFF,TGTGCCAGCAGCGGGCAGGGCCCCTACAATGAGCAGTTCTTC
-,TRBV6-8,TRBJ1-3,-,CASSYMGGSGNTIYF,TGTGCCAGCAGTTACATGGGGGGATCCGGAAACACCATATATTTT